The T cell receptor (beta chain) described here comes from a study of blood T cell repertoires in COVID-19. Everyone who took part was roughly 18 to 89 years old, and they came from about two dozen US areas. In the authors' methods: From reference gene primer amplification, estimates of nucleated cell counts were derived. The method was immunoSEQ multiplex PCR; TCRdb's version includes in-frame clones alone and lacks a portion of them. V, J and clone size reflect that table, while D and trimming were determined from the DNA. Among approximately 450,000 clones listed, 85% to 90% were seen once. This receptor was identified in a man aged 25 to 40 who had recovered from COVID-19. The sequencing sample was made of PBMCs or T cells enriched from blood (not recorded which).

The DNA for the CDR3 is TGTGCCAGCGGAATATCCGGGTTTGCTGGCTACACCTTC. It codes for CASGISGFAGYTF. The chain recombines TRBV6-5 with TRBJ1-2; D unclear. There are 13 residues in the CDR3. Germline CDR1 and CDR2: MNHEY and SVGAGI. V gave up 8 bases and J gave up 7 bases, with 17 bases separating them.